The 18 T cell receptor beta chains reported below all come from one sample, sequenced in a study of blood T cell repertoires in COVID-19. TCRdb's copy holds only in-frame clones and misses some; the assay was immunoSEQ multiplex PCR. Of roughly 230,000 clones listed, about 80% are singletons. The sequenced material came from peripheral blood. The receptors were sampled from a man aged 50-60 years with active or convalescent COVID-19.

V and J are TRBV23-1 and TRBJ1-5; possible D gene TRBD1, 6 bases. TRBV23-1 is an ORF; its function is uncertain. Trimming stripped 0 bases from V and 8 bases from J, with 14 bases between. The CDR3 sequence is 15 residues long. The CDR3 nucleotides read TGCGCCAGCAGTCAATCTTCAGGGGTTTATGAGCCCCAGCATTTT. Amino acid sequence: CASSQSSGVYEPQHF.

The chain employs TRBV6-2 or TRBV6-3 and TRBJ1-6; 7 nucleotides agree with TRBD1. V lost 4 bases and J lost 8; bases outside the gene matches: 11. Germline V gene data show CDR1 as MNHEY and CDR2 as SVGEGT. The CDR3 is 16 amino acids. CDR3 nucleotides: TGTGCCAGCAGTTCTCAGACAGGGAACTACTATTCACCCCTCCACTTT. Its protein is CASSSQTGNYYSPLHF.

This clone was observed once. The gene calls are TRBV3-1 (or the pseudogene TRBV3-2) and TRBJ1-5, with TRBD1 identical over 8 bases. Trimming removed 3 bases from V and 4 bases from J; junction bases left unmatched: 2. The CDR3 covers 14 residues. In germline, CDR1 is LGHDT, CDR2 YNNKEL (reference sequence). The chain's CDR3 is CASSHDRGNQPQHF. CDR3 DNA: TGTGCCAGCAGCCACGACAGGGGAAATCAGCCCCAGCATTTT.

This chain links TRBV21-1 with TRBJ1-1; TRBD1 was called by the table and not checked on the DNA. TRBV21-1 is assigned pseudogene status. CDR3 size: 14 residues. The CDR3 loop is CASSKDPGGTEAFF. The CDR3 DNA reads TGTGCCAGCAGCAAAGATCCAGGGGGCACTGAAGCTTTCTTT.

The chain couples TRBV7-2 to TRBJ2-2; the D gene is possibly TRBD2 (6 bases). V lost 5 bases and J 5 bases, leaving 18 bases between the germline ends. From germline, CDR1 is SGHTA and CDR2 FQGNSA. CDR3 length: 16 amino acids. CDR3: CASSHPGEERTGELFF. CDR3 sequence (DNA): TGTGCCAGCAGCCACCCCGGGGAGGAGAGGACCGGGGAGCTGTTTTTT.

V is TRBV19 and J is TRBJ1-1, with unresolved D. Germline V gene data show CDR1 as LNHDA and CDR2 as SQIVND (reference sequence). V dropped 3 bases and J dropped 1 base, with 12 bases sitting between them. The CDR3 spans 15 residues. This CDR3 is CASSISQAENTEAFF. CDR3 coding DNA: TGTGCCAGTAGTATTAGTCAGGCAGAGAACACTGAAGCTTTCTTT.

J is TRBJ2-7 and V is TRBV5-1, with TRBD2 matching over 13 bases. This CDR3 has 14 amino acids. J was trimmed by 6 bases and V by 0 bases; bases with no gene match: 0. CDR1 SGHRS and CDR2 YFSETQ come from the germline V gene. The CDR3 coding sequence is TGCGCCAGCAGCTTGGGACTAGCGGGGGGCGAGCAGTACTTC. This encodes CASSLGLAGGEQYF.

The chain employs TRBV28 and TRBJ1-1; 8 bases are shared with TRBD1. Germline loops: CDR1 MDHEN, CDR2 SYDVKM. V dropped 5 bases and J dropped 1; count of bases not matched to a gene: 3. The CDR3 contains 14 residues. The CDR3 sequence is CASSRDRSNTEAFF. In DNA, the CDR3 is TGTGCCAGCAGTAGGGACAGGTCGAACACTGAAGCTTTCTTT.

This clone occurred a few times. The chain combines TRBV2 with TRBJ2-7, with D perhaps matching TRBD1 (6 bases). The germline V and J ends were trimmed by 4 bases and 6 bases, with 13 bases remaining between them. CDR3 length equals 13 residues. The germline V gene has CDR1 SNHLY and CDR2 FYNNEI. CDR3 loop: CASSGSIRGEQYF. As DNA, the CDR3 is TGTGCCAGCAGTGGGTCGATCAGGGGCGAGCAGTACTTC.

CDR3 loop: CASSPGGGLAAETQYF. The CDR3 bases are TGTGCCAGCAGCCCCGGGGGGGGACTAGCGGCAGAGACCCAGTACTTC. The chain links TRBV5-4 to TRBJ2-5; 11 bases agree with TRBD2. V lost 4 bases and J lost 4; bases outside the gene matches: 9. The germline CDR1 and CDR2 sequences are SGHNT and YYREEE (reference sequence). There are 16 residues in the CDR3.

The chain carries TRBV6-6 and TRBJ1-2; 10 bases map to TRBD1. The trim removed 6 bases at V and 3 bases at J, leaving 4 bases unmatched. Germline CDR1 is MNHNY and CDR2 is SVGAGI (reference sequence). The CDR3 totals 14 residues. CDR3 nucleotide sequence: TGTGCCAGCAGGGTTGGACAGGGGGACTATGGCTACACCTTC. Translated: CASRVGQGDYGYTF.

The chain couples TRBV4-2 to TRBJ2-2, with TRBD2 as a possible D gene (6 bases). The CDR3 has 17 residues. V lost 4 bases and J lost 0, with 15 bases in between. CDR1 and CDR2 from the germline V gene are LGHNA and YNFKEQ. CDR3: CASSLHWRGSNTGELFF. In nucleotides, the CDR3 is TGTGCCAGCAGCCTCCACTGGAGGGGTTCGAACACCGGGGAGCTGTTTTTT.

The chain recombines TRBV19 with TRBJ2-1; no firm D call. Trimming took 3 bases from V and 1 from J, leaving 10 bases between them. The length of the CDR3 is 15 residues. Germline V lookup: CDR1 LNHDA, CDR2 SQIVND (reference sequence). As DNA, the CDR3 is TGTGCCAGTAGTATTCTGAGGAGTTCCTACAATGAGCAGTTCTTC. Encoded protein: CASSILRSSYNEQFF.

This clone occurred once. The CDR3 region has the DNA TGTGCCAGCAGCTCGGACAGCCTTCTTGGCGTCCTGACTTTC. Translating gives CASSSDSLLGVLTF. V is TRBV11-2 and J is TRBJ2-6; tentative D call: TRBD1 (6 bases). Trimming stripped 4 bases from V and 12 bases from J, with 16 bases between. Per germline, CDR1 SGHAT and CDR2 FQNNGV. The CDR3 consists of 14 residues. The whole variable domain, remainder taken from reference TRBV11-2 and TRBJ2-6, is EAGVAQSPRYKIIEKRQSVAFWCNPISGHATLYWYQQILGQGPKLLIQFQNNGVVDDSQLPKDRFSAERLKGVDSTLKIQPAKLEDSAVYLCASSSDSLLGVLTFGAGSRLTVL.

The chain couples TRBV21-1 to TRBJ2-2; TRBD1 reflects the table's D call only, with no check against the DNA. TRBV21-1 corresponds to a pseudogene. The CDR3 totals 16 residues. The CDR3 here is CASSQWGRADTGELFF. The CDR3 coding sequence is TGTGCCAGCAGCCAATGGGGGCGAGCTGACACCGGGGAGCTGTTTTTT.

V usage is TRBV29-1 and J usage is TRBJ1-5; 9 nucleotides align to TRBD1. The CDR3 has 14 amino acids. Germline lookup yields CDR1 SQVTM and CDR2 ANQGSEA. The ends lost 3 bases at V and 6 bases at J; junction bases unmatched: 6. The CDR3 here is CSVDITGGGQPQHF. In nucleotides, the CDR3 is TGCAGCGTTGACATAACAGGGGGCGGTCAGCCCCAGCATTTT.

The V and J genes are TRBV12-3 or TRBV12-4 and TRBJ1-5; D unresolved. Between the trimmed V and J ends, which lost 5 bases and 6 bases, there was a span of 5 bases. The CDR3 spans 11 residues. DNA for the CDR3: TGTGCCAGCAGTGCGGGTCAGCCCCAGCATTTT. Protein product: CASSAGQPQHF.

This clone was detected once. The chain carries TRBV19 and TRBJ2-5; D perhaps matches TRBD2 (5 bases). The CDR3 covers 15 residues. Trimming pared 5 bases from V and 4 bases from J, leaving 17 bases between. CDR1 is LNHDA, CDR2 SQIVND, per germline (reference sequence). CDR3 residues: CASSVPTTAGETQYF. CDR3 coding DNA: TGTGCCAGTAGTGTTCCGACAACGGCGGGAGAGACCCAGTACTTC.